The 12 T cell receptor beta chains reported below all come from one sample, sequenced in a study of blood T cell repertoires in COVID-19. The method was immunoSEQ multiplex PCR; TCRdb's version includes in-frame clones alone and lacks a portion of them. This sample has some 450,000 clones, with 70% to 90% found just once. Material for sequencing was peripheral blood. These receptors were collected from a man between 18 and 35 years old with COVID-19, enrolled during active disease.

The rearrangement uses TRBV24-1 and TRBJ2-5, with 10 positions matching TRBD2. Unmatched junction bases numbered 0, after V lost 5 bases and J lost 1 base. The CDR3 has 14 amino acids. Looked up from germline, CDR1 is KGHDR and CDR2 is SFDVKD. The CDR3: CATSGTSGQETQYF. The CDR3 DNA reads TGTGCCACCAGTGGGACTAGCGGCCAAGAGACCCAGTACTTC.

The chain couples TRBV4-2 to TRBJ2-2; 7 bases map to TRBD1. V gave up 1 base and J gave up 4 bases; unmatched junction bases: 9. The CDR3 sequence is 17 residues long. Germline loops: CDR1 LGHNA, CDR2 YNFKEQ. Here the CDR3 reads CASSQVRQGGITGELFF. In DNA form, the CDR3 reads TGTGCCAGCAGCCAAGTGAGACAGGGTGGTATCACCGGGGAGCTGTTTTTT.

The chain recombines TRBV30 with TRBJ1-1; a possible D gene is TRBD1 (6 bases). Germline V gene sequence: CDR1 GTSNPN, CDR2 SVGIG (reference sequence). This CDR3 comprises 13 residues. Trimming stripped 0 bases from V and 3 bases from J, with 8 bases between. The CDR3 DNA is TGTGCCTGGAGTGTCCAGGGGCACACTGAAGCTTTCTTT. Its translation is CAWSVQGHTEAFF.

The genes are TRBV27 and TRBJ2-3; D might be TRBD1 (5 bases). CDR1 MNHEY and CDR2 SMNVEV come from the germline V gene (reference sequence). V lost 3 bases, J lost 1 base, and 8 bases lay in between. The CDR3 has 14 residues. The CDR3 DNA reads TGTGCCAGCAGTTTCTCCAGGGGCACAGATACGCAGTATTTT. Residues: CASSFSRGTDTQYF.

The chain carries TRBV19 and TRBJ2-3, with TRBD1 matching over 8 bases. The CDR3 is made up of 16 amino acids. The germline V gene encodes CDR1 LNHDA and CDR2 SQIVND (reference sequence). The V gene end was trimmed by 5 bases and the J gene end by 6 bases; junction bases not matched to a gene: 13. This CDR3 reads CASSPSQGVRTDTQYF. For the CDR3, the DNA is TGTGCCAGTAGTCCCTCACAGGGGGTTCGTACGGATACGCAGTATTTT.

The chain uses TRBV4-2 and TRBJ1-6; D unresolved. The CDR3 is 14 residues long. CDR1 and CDR2 (germline): LGHNA, YNFKEQ. V shed 0 bases and J shed 8 bases, with 8 bases lying between them. The DNA of the CDR3 is TGTGCCAGCAGCCAAGACTTCACGGATTCACCCCTCCACTTT. This encodes CASSQDFTDSPLHF.

The V and J genes are TRBV7-2 and TRBJ2-7, with 15 nucleotides matching TRBD2. V trimming: 4 bases; J trimming: 2 bases; junction bases outside the gene matches: 3. Per the germline V gene, CDR1 is SGHTA and CDR2 is FQGNSA. This CDR3 has 16 amino acids. The CDR3 DNA is TGTGCCAGCAGCTGGGGACTAGCGGGGGGAGCCTACGAGCAGTACTTC. It is translated as CASSWGLAGGAYEQYF.

This clone was recorded only once. V gene TRBV5-1 combines with J gene TRBJ1-4; TRBD1 matches 8 bases. Germline trimming cut 4 bases from V and 3 bases from J; bases unmatched to any gene: 5. The CDR3 runs 15 residues. Per germline, CDR1 SGHRS and CDR2 YFSETQ. The CDR3 here is CASSTDRAANEKLFF. The CDR3, as DNA: TGCGCCAGCAGCACGGACAGGGCGGCTAATGAAAAACTGTTTTTT.

The chain carries TRBV11-2 and TRBJ2-2, with a weak D call TRBD1 (5 bases). The CDR3 is made up of 15 amino acids. V was pared by 1 base and J by 8 bases, with 14 bases between. The germline V gene encodes CDR1 SGHAT and CDR2 FQNNGV. CDR3 loop: CASSLGAGLRGELFF. The CDR3 DNA reads as TGTGCCAGCAGCTTAGGGGCAGGGCTCCGGGGGGAGCTGTTTTTT.

The chain combines TRBV27 with TRBJ1-6; 9 bases align to TRBD1. The germline CDR1 and CDR2 sequences are MNHEY and SMNVEV (reference sequence). V lost 3 bases and J lost 3; bases outside the gene matches: 0. The CDR3 extends over 15 amino acids. CDR3 bases: TGTGCCAGCAGTTTGACAGGGGGCTATAATTCACCCCTCCACTTT. Translation gives CASSLTGGYNSPLHF.

This clone was picked up one time. The chain joins TRBV2 to TRBJ1-5, with D possibly being TRBD1 (6 bases). V lost 8 bases, J lost 6 bases, and 14 bases lay in between. Germline CDR1 and CDR2: SNHLY and FYNNEI. The CDR3 spans 13 residues. The CDR3 region is CASRRGAGQPQHF. CDR3 bases: TGTGCCAGCCGGCGGGGGGCAGGTCAGCCCCAGCATTTT.

This chain links TRBV15 with TRBJ1-4, with TRBD1 as a possible D gene (5 bases). V was clipped by 1 base and J by 11 bases, with 11 bases between them. The CDR3 covers 13 residues. Germline V gene data show CDR1 as LNHNV and CDR2 as YYDKDF (reference sequence). CDR3 region: CATSRGKAGKLFF. Written as DNA, the CDR3 is TGTGCCACCAGCAGAGGCAAGGCAGGGAAACTGTTTTTT.